This T cell receptor beta chain was identified in a study of blood T cell repertoires in COVID-19. Methods used by the authors: Using reference gene primer amplification, nucleated cell counts were estimated. The assay was immunoSEQ multiplex PCR, and TCRdb's table has in-frame clones only and misses some. The V and J calls and clone size come from that table; D and trimming were worked out from the DNA. The table records hundreds of thousands of clones, about four fifths of them present only once. After removal of 4 bases from V and 4 bases from J, the junction contained 8 bases not matched to a gene. CDR3 length equals 15 residues. Per germline, CDR1 MNHEY and CDR2 SVGAGI. Residents of around 24 US areas, aged roughly 18 to 89 years, made up the participants.

The receptor's source is a woman aged 60-75 years who had recovered from COVID-19. The sequencing input was PBMCs or T cells enriched from blood (not recorded which). The rearrangement uses TRBV6-5 and TRBJ2-3; TRBD1 aligns across 7 bases. The CDR3 spells CASSLTPTGPDTQYF. CDR3 DNA: TGTGCCAGCAGTTTGACCCCGACAGGGCCAGATACGCAGTATTTT.